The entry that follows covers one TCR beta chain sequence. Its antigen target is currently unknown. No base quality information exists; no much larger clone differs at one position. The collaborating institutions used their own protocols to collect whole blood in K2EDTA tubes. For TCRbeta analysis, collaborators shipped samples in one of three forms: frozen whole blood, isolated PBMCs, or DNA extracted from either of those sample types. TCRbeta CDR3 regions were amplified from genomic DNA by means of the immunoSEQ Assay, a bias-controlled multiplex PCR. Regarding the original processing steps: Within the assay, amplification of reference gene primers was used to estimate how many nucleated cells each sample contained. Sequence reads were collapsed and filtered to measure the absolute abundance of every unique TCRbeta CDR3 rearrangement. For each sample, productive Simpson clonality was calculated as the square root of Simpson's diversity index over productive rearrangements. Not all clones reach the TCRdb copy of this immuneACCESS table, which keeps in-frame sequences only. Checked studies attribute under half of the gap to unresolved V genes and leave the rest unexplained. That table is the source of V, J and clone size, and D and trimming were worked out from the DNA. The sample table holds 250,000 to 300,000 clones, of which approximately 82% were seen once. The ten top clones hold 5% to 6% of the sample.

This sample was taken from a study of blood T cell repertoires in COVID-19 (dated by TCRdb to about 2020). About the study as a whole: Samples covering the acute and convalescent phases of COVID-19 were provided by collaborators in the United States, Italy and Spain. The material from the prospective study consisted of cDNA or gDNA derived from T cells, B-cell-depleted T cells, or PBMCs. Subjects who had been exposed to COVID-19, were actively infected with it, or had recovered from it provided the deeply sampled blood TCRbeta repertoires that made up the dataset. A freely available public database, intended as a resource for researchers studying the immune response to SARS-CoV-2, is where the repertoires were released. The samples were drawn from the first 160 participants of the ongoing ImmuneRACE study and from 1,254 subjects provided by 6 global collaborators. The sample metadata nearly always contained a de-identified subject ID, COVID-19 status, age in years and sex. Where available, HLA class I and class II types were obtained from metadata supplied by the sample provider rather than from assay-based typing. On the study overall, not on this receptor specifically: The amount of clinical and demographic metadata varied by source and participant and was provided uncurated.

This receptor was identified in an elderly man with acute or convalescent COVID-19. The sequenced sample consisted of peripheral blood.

The CDR3 protein sequence reads: CASSTGQGRFEKLFF. In nucleotides, the sequence is TGTGCCAGCAGTACCGGACAGGGGAGGTTTGAAAAACTGTTTTTT. The chain is encoded by TRBV6-5 joined to TRBJ1-4; 9 nucleotides in the junction match TRBD1. The CDR3, from cysteine to phenylalanine, totals 15 residues. The sequence is cut down to CDR3 DNA, 45 bases in frame from base 1. V is cut back by 5 bases and J by 7 bases, with 8 bases in the junction unmatched. From the germline V gene, CDR1 is MNHEY and CDR2 is SVGAGI.